The present entry profiles one TCR beta chain with its context. The data are from a study of blood T cell repertoires in COVID-19. Here immunoSEQ multiplex PCR was the method, and the copy in TCRdb shows in-frame clones only, minus some. The sample holds 200,000 to 250,000 clones, roughly 86% seen once. Germline V gene data show CDR1 as SGHNT and CDR2 as YYREEE (reference sequence). V lost 4 bases, J lost 5 bases, and 18 bases lay in between. CDR3 size: 15 residues. The receptor was derived from a woman in her 50s with COVID-19, enrolled during active disease. The chain couples TRBV5-4 to TRBJ1-2; D is perhaps TRBD1 (5 bases). The sequenced sample was peripheral blood. In nucleotides, the CDR3 is TGTGCCAGCAGCCCCTTTAACGGGGGGGTTTATGGCTACACCTTC. This encodes CASSPFNGGVYGYTF.